This T cell receptor beta chain comes out of a study of CD8 T cells in ankylosing spondylitis. Whole-study results and caveats: Seemingly characteristic of ankylosing spondylitis blood was a TCR beta motif consisting of 7 or 8 highly homologous variants. Disease-linked clones proved CD8+ and comparatively uncommon in peripheral blood. Matched synovial fluid from ankylosing spondylitis patients was reported to be enriched for disease-linked clones.

Deletions cut 1 base from V and 1 base from J, with 11 bases between. In germline, CDR1 is LGHNA, CDR2 YSLEER. This CDR3 contains 16 residues. TCRdb called the 5' RACE reads again in MiXCR, with one record for every CDR3 protein. Of 110,000 to 150,000 distinct CDR3 sequences listed, 7% to 10% were seen once; the top ten hold about 7.3%. This clonotype came up many times. The antigen is undetermined. Sequencing was performed on synovial fluid, either unsorted or a sorted T cell fraction (not recorded which). The clonotype comes from a male donor with ankylosing spondylitis. The chain couples TRBV4-3 to TRBJ1-5; D is perhaps TRBD1 (5 bases). The CDR3 DNA sequence: TGCGCCAGCAGCCAAGGGCCATGGGGGAGCAATCAGCCCCAGCATTTT. Translated: CASSQGPWGSNQPQHF.